This is a list of T cell receptor beta chains from one sample in a study of immune evolution from preneoplasia to lung adenocarcinoma. TCRdb's table, derived via immunoSEQ multiplex PCR, lists solely in-frame clones and lacks some. The profile covers some 8,300 clones, with roughly 83% appearing a single time and 2.3% taken by the ten largest. The sequenced sample was FFPE invasive lung adenocarcinoma tissue. These receptors were taken from a person aged 50-75 years with lung adenocarcinoma. Each CDR3 is given with its conserved first and last residue. Fields, in order: J gene, D gene, clone size, V gene, CDR3 DNA, CDR3 protein. The D gene is left open where the match is weak. Some rows have no size entry. The others give once, few or many, or a class for an expanded clone.

>TRBJ2-3|.|few|TRBV11-1
TGTGCCAGCACTACCTCTCGGCTGGCTAGCACAGATACGCAGTATTTT
CASTTSRLASTDTQYF
>TRBJ1-3|.|.|TRBV4-2
TGTGCCAGCAGCCAAGAGAGCAGGGGTGGAAACACCATATATTTT
CASSQESRGGNTIYF
>TRBJ2-2|.|.|TRBV2
TGTGCCAGCCACAGGGAGCAAACCGGGGAGCTGTTTTTT
CASHREQTGELFF
>TRBJ1-1|.|few|TRBV28
TGTGCCAGCAGACCCACCGGGGGGCAGGGCACTGAAGCTTTCTTT
CASRPTGGQGTEAFF
>TRBJ2-2|.|once|TRBV7-9
TGTGCCAGCAGCGCAATGGGGACCGGGGAGCTGTTTTTT
CASSAMGTGELFF
>TRBJ2-1|TRBD1|.|TRBV4-1
TGCGCCAGCAGCCAAGAAGGGGGACAGGGGTCTGAGCAGTTCTTC
CASSQEGGQGSEQFF
>TRBJ2-5|TRBD2|.|TRBV4-2
TGTGCCAGCAGCCAAGCGGGAGGGATCGGAGAGACCCAGTACTTC
CASSQAGGIGETQYF
>TRBJ1-1|.|.|TRBV7-9
TGTGCCAGCAGCTTCACCCCAACAATGAACACTGAAGCTTTCTTT
CASSFTPTMNTEAFF
>TRBJ2-3|.|once|TRBV27
TGTGCCAGCAGGGTAGAACTTAGCACAGATACGCAGTATTTT
CASRVELSTDTQYF
>TRBJ2-3|TRBD2|.|TRBV19
TGTGCCAGTAGTACGGGACTAAACCCTAGCACAGATACGCAGTATTTT
CASSTGLNPSTDTQYF
>TRBJ1-4|.|.|TRBV5-1
TGCGCCAGCAGCTTGTCGTCTGGGGCAGGGGTGGAAAAACTGTTTTTT
CASSLSSGAGVEKLFF
>TRBJ2-1|.|.|TRBV10-3
TGTGCCATCAGTGGACCGCCGGACGACATTGTCCACAATGAGCAGTTCTTC
CAISGPPDDIVHNEQFF
>TRBJ1-4|.|.|TRBV27
TGTGCCAGCAGCCGAACCAATGAAAAACTGTTTTTT
CASSRTNEKLFF
>TRBJ1-5|.|.|TRBV6-5
TGTGCCAGCAGTTTGTGGCAGGGGAGTCAGCCCCAGCATTTT
CASSLWQGSQPQHF
>TRBJ1-5|.|.|TRBV28
TGTGCCAGCAGTTTGAGGGGCGGGCAGCCCCAGCATTTT
CASSLRGGQPQHF
>TRBJ2-2|.|.|TRBV2
TGTGCCAGCAGACGCGGGCCGGGGGGGGAGCTGTTTTTT
CASRRGPGGELFF
>TRBJ2-1|TRBD2|few|TRBV11-1
TGTGCCAGCAGCTTACCCCAGTCTAGCGGGTACAATGAGCAGTTCTTC
CASSLPQSSGYNEQFF
>TRBJ2-1|.|few|TRBV2
TGTGCCAGCAATGCTGCAAGCTCCTACAATGAGCAGTTCTTC
CASNAASSYNEQFF
>TRBJ1-2|TRBD1|few|TRBV5-4
TGTGCCAGCAGCCCCGCACAGGGGGGTCAGCAGATTCGCGGCTACACCTTC
CASSPAQGGQQIRGYTF
>TRBJ1-5|.|few|TRBV18
TGTGCCAGCTCACCCGATAATCAGCCCCAGCATTTT
CASSPDNQPQHF
>TRBJ1-4|.|once|TRBV19
TGTGCCAGTAGTGGGGACACCGGGAGTGAAAAACTGTTTTTT
CASSGDTGSEKLFF
>TRBJ2-1|.|.|TRBV2
TGTGCCAGCAGTGAAGCGTTAGGGGCGTCAAATGAGCAGTTCTTC
CASSEALGASNEQFF
>TRBJ2-2|TRBD2|.|TRBV6-1
TGTGCCAGCAGTGACGCAGCGGGAGACACCGGGGAGCTGTTTTTT
CASSDAAGDTGELFF
>TRBJ1-2|.|.|TRBV6-5
TGTGCCAGCAGCATTTCGGGGTCTCACTATGGCTACACCTTC
CASSISGSHYGYTF
>TRBJ2-5|.|.|TRBV7-9
TGTGCCAGCAGCTTCGCAGGTCAAGAGACCCAGTACTTC
CASSFAGQETQYF
>TRBJ2-5|.|.|TRBV2
TGTGCCAGCAGGGATCGGACCGCAAATCAAGAGACCCAGTACTTC
CASRDRTANQETQYF
>TRBJ2-2|.|.|TRBV1
TGCACCAGCAGCCGGGGTCTAGCGGGAGTCACCGGGGAGCTGTTTTTT
CTSSRGLAGVTGELFF
>TRBJ2-1|.|.|TRBV11-3
TGTGCCAGCAGCCACCGAACGGGACTGATAGACAATGAGCAGTTCTTC
CASSHRTGLIDNEQFF
>TRBJ2-1|TRBD2|.|TRBV2
TGTGCCAGCAGGAGGAGTAGCGGGGGCTCCTACAATGAGCAGTTCTTC
CASRRSSGGSYNEQFF
>TRBJ2-7|TRBD2|.|TRBV19
TGTGCCTCGGCTAGCGGGAGCGCTCGTATCTACGAGCAGTACTTC
CASASGSARIYEQYF
>TRBJ2-7|TRBD2|.|TRBV28
TGTGCCAGCAGCGAACTAGCGGCCCTCACGGGCTACGAGCAGTACTTC
CASSELAALTGYEQYF
>TRBJ2-1|TRBD2|.|TRBV4-2
TGTGCCAGCAGCCAAGATAGGCTAGCGGGAGGGTTCTCCTACAATGAGCAGTTCTTC
CASSQDRLAGGFSYNEQFF
>TRBJ2-5|.|.|TRBV5-6
TGTGCCAGCAGCTTGACCAAGCAAAACGGGGAGACCCAGTACTTC
CASSLTKQNGETQYF